This T cell receptor (beta chain) came from a study of blood T cell repertoires in COVID-19. Libraries were prepared by immunoSEQ multiplex PCR; TCRdb keeps only in-frame clonotypes and omits some of them. The profile shows about 270,000 clones, more than 70% of them singletons. This clone was recorded once. V dropped 2 bases and J dropped 7 bases, with 10 bases sitting between them. The CDR3 runs 13 residues. Per germline, CDR1 SGHRS and CDR2 YFSETQ. The rearrangement joins TRBV5-1 to TRBJ1-5; D might be TRBD1 (5 bases). The specimen was PBMCs or T cells enriched from blood (not recorded which). This receptor was taken from a woman in her thirties or forties with acute COVID-19. The CDR3 here is CASSLEGRQPQHF. In DNA, the CDR3 is TGCGCCAGCAGCTTAGAGGGGAGGCAGCCCCAGCATTTT.